This T cell receptor (beta chain) was sequenced during a study of shared clonotypes between healthy human individuals. TCRdb keeps only in-frame clones here, not all; method: immunoSEQ multiplex PCR. The sample records about 480,000 clones, around 79% being singletons. Adults of Caucasian background living in Nashville, Tennessee made up all donors. This CDR3 region has 16 residues. The V end was cut by 1 base, the J end by 2 bases, with 12 bases between. The germline CDR1 and CDR2 sequences are SGHRS and YFSETQ. Study-wide findings and caveats: An anticipated effect of sequencing depth on clonotype sharing among donors was recognized.

Remarks on this clone: Its specificity is not known.

The TCR comes from a woman aged 40-49 years in good health. Some clones in this sample may be carry-over from other donors' samples. The chain has TRBV5-1 and TRBJ1-4; D uncertain. The sequencing input was PBMCs. CDR3 in amino acids: CASSLFGRTTNEKLFF. The CDR3 region has the DNA TGCGCCAGCAGCTTGTTTGGGCGGACGACTAATGAAAAACTGTTTTTT.